Described below is a single T cell receptor beta chain sequence and its context. The table lists this clonotype with a few counts. Its antigen is still unknown. There are no base qualities to consult, and no much larger clone falls within one base. In the ophthalmopathy patients, disease was moderately to severely active, with a Clinical Activity Score of 3 or more, a NOSPECS grade of 4 or more, and a duration of less than 3 months. The study excluded patients with uncontrolled infections, other autoimmune diseases, pregnancy or lactation. Diagnoses relied on clinical symptoms, serum thyroxine and TRAb, thyroid ultrasound and orbital computed tomography. Ficoll-Paque density gradient centrifugation was used to isolate PBMCs from about 9 ml of fresh peripheral blood. Trizol reagent was used to extract total RNA, and RNA quality was then checked on an Agilent 2100 Bioanalyzer. Including cysteine and phenylalanine, the CDR3 has 13 amino acids. This entry keeps only the CDR3 DNA: 39 bases, framed from base 1. The germline V gene sets CDR1 to SQVTM and CDR2 to ANQGSEA. V lost 6 bases and J lost 4 bases; the stretch between them is 12 bases long.

The sample is drawn from a study of T cells in Graves' hyperthyroidism and ophthalmopathy (dated by TCRdb to between 2018 and 2020). The study in broad terms: Peripheral blood was sampled at the time of initial diagnosis, prior to any treatment. To identify TCR V-J signatures that set the groups apart, the researchers used a discovery cohort of more than 95 patients, made up of about 44 with Graves' ophthalmopathy and about 59 with stable Graves' hyperthyroidism. Prospective prediction of ophthalmopathy was tested in an independent validation cohort of 18 to 20 hyperthyroidism patients and 15 to 17 patients who later progressed to ophthalmopathy. The 100 discovery patients were randomly split 7:3 into training and test sets. In more than five Graves' hyperthyroidism patients, the study also compared T-cell repertoires from thyroid tissue with T-cell repertoires from blood. After sampling, hyperthyroidism patients received methimazole starting at 30 mg daily, and ophthalmopathy patients received high-dose intravenous methylprednisolone. TCR Vbeta CDR3 sequencing of fewer than 150 peripheral blood samples (under 45 ophthalmopathy, about 75 hyperthyroidism and roughly 17 progressor patients) is reported in the paper. What the authors observed across the whole study: Blood samples also contained most of the expanded thyroid clonotypes (frequency above 0.001), which suggests that blood repertoires may reflect thyroid immune responses. No statistical method was used to fix the sample size in advance, and group allocation was not hidden from the investigators. During validation, the model predicted progression to ophthalmopathy a median of roughly 7.1 months ahead of onset, with roughly 65% sensitivity and under 85% specificity. A 13 V-J signature model separated ophthalmopathy from stable hyperthyroidism, with around 90% sensitivity and 81.08% specificity in cross-validation and 80%/75% in testing.

TCR beta CDR3 regions were amplified from RNA transcripts. The first round of RT-PCR for the TCR CDR3 was performed with the HTBI primer set and the Qiagen OneStep RT-PCR kit. A second multiplex PCR round built the libraries, followed by size selection and purification. The libraries were sequenced on an Illumina HiSeq2000 using paired-end 100 bp reads. For the original study's pipeline: SOAPnuke was used to process the raw data, throwing out any read that contained adapters or uncalled bases, had a mean Phred below 15, or lacked an exact constant-primer or identifier match. COPE v1.2.5 was used to merge the high-quality paired reads, and each unique nucleotide sequence was defined as a clonotype. Clonotypes were aligned to IMGT TRBV, TRBD and TRBJ reference segments using MiTCR v1.1. Only V-J combinations with frequency above 0.0001, covering about 99% of repertoires, were analysed. The TCS score was defined as the ratio of F50 (clonal expansion) to E x V (chaos), calculated using BLOSUM62-based TCRdist between CDR3 peptides within each V-J. Welch's t-statistics and random forest reduced some 510 V-J features to about 12, which were used in a naive Bayes classifier (R e1071). TCRdb reprocessed the public reads (quality trimming at Q25 with fastp, clone calling with MiXCR) and kept in-frame beta chains. Duplicate CDR3 protein sequences are folded into a single record with the most common DNA and genes. The authors' filters were not applied to this entry. The sample table holds about half a million distinct CDR3 sequences, of which less than 25% were seen once. Around 54% of the sample is in the top ten clones.

This receptor was taken from a woman aged 70-85 years with Graves' ophthalmopathy. Sequencing used blood. This chain joins TRBV29-1 to TRBJ2-2; the D segment cannot be called with confidence. The nucleotides are TGCAGCGTCGCCCCCAGATTCACCGGGGAGCTGTTTTTT. Protein translation: CSVAPRFTGELFF.